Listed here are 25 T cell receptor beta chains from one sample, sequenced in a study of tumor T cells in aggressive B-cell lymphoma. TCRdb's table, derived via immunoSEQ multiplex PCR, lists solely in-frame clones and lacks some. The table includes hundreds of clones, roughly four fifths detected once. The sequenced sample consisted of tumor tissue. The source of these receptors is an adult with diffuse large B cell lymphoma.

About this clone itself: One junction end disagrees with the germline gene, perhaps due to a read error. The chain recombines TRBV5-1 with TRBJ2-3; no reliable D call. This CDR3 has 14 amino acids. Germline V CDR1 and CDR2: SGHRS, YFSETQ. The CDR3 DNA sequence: TGCGCCAGCAGTTTGGTTTTGAGCATAGATACGCAGTATTTT. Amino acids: CASSLVLSIDTQYF.

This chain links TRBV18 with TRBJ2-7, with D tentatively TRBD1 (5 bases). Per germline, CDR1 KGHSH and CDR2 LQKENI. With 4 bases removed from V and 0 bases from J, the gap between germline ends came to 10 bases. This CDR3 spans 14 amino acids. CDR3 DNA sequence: TGTGCCAGCTCACTAGGGGCCGGCTCCTACGAGCAGTACTTC. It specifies CASSLGAGSYEQYF.

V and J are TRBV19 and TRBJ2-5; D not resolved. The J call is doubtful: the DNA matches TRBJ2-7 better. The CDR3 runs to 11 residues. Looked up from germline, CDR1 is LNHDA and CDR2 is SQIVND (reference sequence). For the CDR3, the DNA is TGTGCCAGTAGTAGCCTGTACGAGCAGTACTTC. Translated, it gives CASSSLYEQYF.

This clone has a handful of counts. CDR3 DNA sequence: TGTGCCAGCAGAGGGACAGGCCTATTGCCCCTCCACTTT. This codes for CASRGTGLLPLHF. The chain carries TRBV5-5 and TRBJ1-6, with 8 bases lining up with TRBD1. After removal of 5 bases from V and 13 bases from J, the junction contained 8 bases not matched to a gene. The CDR3 loop spans 13 amino acids. The germline gives CDR1 SGHKS, CDR2 YYEKEE (reference sequence).

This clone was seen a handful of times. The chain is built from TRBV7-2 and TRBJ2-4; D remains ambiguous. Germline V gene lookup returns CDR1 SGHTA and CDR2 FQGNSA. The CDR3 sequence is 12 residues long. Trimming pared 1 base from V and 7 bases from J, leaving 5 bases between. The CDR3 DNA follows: TGTGCCAGCAGCTTAGAGCGCAACATTCAGTACTTC. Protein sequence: CASSLERNIQYF. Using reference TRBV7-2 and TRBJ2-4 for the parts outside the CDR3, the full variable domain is GAGVSQSPSNKVTEKGKDVELRCDPISGHTALYWYRQSLGQGLEFLIYFQGNSAPDKSGLPSDRFSAERTGGSVSTLTIQRTQQEDSAVYLCASSLERNIQYFGAGTRLSVL.

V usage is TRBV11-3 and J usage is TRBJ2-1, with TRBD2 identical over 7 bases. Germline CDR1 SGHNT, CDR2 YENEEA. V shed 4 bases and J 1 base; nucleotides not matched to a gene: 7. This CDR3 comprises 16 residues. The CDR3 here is CASSSRERGSYNEQFF. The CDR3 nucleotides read TGTGCCAGCAGCTCGAGAGAGCGGGGATCCTACAATGAGCAGTTCTTC.

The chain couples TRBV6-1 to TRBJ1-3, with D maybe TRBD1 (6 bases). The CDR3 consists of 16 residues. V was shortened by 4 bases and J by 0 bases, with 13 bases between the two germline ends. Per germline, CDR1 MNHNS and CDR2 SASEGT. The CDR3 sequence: CASSVRGGLSGNTIYF. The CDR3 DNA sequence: TGTGCCAGCAGTGTACGCGGGGGCCTCTCTGGAAACACCATATATTTT.

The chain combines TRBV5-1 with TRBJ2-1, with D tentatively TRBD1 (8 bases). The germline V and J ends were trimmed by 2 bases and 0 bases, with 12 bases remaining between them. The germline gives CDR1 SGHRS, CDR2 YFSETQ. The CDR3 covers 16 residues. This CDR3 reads CASSLQGGNSYNEQFF. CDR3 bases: TGCGCCAGCAGCTTACAGGGGGGGAACTCCTACAATGAGCAGTTCTTC.

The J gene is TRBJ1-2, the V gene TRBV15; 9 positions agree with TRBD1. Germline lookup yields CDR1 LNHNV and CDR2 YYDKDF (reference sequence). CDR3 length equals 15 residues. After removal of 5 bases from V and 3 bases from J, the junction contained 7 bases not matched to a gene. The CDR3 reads CATSAPGQGYYGYTF. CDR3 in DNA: TGTGCCACCAGCGCACCGGGACAGGGCTACTATGGCTACACCTTC.

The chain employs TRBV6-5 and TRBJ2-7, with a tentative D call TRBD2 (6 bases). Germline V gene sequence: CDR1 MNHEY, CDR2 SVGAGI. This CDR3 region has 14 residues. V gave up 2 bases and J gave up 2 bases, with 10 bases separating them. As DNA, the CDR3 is TGTGCCAGCAGTTACGGGAGGACAACCTACGAGCAGTACTTC. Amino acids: CASSYGRTTYEQYF.

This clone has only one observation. CDR3 amino acids: CASSRVFQETQYF. The CDR3 nucleotides read TGTGCCAGCAGCCGCGTCTTCCAAGAGACCCAGTACTTC. This chain connects TRBV7-2 to TRBJ2-5, with D unclear. Per the germline V gene, CDR1 is SGHTA and CDR2 is FQGNSA. The V end was cut by 5 bases, the J end by 1 base, with 8 bases between. The CDR3 length is 13 residues.

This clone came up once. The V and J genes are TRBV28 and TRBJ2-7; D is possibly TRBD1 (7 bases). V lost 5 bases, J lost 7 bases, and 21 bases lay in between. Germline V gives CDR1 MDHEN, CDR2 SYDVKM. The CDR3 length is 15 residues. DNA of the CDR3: TGTGCCAGCAGTCTAGCGAGGACAGGAACGGGTGAGCAGTACTTC. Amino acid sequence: CASSLARTGTGEQYF.

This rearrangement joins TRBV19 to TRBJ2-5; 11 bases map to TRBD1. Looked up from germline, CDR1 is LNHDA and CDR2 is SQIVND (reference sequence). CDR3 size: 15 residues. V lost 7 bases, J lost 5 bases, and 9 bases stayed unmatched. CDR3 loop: CASKVGQGAWETQYF. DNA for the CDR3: TGTGCCAGTAAAGTCGGACAGGGGGCATGGGAGACCCAGTACTTC.

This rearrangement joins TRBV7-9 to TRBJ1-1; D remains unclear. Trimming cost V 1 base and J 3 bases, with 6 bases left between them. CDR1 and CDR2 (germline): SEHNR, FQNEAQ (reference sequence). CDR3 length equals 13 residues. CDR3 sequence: CASSLVSHTEAFF. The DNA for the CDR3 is TGTGCCAGCAGCTTAGTATCCCACACTGAAGCTTTCTTT.

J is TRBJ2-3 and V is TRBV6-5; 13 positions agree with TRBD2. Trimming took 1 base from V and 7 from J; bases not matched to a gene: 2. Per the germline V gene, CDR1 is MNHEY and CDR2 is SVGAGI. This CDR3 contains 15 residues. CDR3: CASSYWGLAGNTQYF. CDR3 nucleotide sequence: TGTGCCAGCAGTTACTGGGGACTAGCGGGGAATACGCAGTATTTT.

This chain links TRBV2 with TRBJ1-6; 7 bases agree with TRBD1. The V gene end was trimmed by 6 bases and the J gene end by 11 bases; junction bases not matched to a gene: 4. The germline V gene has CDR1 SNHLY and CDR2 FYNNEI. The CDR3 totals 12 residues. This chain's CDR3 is CASSATGTPLHF. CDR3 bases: TGTGCCAGCAGCGCGACAGGGACACCCCTCCACTTT.

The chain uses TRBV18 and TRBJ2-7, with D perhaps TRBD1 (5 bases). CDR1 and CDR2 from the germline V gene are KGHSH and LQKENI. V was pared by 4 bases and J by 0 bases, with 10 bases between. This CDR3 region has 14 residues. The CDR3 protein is CASSLQVNSYEQYF. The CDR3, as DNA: TGTGCCAGCTCACTACAGGTTAACTCCTACGAGCAGTACTTC.

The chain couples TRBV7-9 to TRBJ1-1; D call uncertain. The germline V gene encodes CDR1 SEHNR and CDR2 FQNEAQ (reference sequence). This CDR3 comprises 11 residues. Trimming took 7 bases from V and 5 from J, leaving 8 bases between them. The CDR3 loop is CASTLGTEAFF. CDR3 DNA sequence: TGTGCCAGCACCCTCGGGACTGAAGCTTTCTTT.

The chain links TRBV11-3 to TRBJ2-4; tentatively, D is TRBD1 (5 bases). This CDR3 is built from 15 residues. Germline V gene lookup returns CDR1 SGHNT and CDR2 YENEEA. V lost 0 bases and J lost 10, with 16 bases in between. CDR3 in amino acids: CASSLDQGGEVIQYF. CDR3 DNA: TGTGCCAGCAGCTTAGATCAGGGTGGCGAGGTGATTCAGTACTTC. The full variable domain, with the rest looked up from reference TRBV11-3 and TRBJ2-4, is EAGVVQSPRYKIIEKKQPVAFWCNPISGHNTLYWYLQNLGQGPELLIRYENEEAVDDSQLPKDRFSAERLKGVDSTLKIQPAELGDSAVYLCASSLDQGGEVIQYFGAGTRLSVL.

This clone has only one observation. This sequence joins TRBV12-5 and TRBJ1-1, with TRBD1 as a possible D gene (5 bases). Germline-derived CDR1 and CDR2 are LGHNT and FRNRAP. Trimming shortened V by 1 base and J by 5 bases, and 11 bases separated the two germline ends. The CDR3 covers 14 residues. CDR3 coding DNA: TGTGCTAGTGGTTTGGGACAGCCTGGGACTGAAGCTTTCTTT. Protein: CASGLGQPGTEAFF.

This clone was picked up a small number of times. In DNA, the CDR3 is TGTGCCAGCAGTGAATCTAACGAGCAGTACTTC. The encoded protein is CASSESNEQYF. V and J are TRBV2 and TRBJ2-7; D call uncertain. Trimming left V 2 bases short and J 5 bases short, with 4 bases between. Per the germline V gene, CDR1 is SNHLY and CDR2 is FYNNEI. CDR3 size: 11 residues. The complete variable domain, with remaining parts taken from reference TRBV2 and TRBJ2-7, reads EPEVTQTPSHQVTQMGQEVILRCVPISNHLYFYWYRQILGQKVEFLVSFYNNEISEKSEIFDDQFSVERPDGSNFTLKIRSTKLEDSAMYFCASSESNEQYFGPGTRLTVT.

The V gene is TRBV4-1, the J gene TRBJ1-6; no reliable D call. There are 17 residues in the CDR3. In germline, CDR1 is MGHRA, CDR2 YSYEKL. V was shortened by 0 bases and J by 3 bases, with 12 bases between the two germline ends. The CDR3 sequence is CASSQETGSFYNSPLHF. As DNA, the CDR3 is TGCGCCAGCAGCCAAGAAACGGGAAGCTTCTATAATTCACCCCTCCACTTT.

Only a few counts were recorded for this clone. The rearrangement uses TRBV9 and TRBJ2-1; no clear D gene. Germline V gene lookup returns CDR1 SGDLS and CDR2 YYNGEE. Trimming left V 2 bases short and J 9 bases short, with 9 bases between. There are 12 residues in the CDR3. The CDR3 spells CASSVFLGEQFF. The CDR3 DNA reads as TGTGCCAGCAGCGTGTTCCTCGGTGAGCAGTTCTTC.

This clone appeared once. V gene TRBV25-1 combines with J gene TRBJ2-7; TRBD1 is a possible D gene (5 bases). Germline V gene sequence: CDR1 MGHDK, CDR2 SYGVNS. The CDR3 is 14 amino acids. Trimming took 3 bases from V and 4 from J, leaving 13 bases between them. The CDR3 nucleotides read TGTGCCAGCAGTGATCCTGGCAGGGTTTACGAGCAGTACTTC. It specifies CASSDPGRVYEQYF.

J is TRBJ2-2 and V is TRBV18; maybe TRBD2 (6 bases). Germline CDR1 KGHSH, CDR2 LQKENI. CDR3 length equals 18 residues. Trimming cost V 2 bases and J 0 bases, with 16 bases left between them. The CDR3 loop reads CASSPRGRTNANTGELFF. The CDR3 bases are TGTGCCAGCTCACCAAGGGGTAGGACTAACGCGAACACCGGGGAGCTGTTTTTT.